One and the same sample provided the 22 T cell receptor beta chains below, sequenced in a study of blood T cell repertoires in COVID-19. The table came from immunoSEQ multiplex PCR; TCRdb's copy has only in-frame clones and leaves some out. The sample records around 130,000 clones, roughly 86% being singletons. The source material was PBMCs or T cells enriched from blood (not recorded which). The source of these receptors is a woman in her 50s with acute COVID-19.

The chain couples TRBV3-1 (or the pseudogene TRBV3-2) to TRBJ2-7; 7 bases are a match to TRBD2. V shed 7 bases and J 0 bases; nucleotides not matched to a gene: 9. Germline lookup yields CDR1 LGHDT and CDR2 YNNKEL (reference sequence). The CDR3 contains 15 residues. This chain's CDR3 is CASNSWGGPSYEQYF. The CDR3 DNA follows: TGTGCCAGCAATTCATGGGGGGGTCCCTCCTACGAGCAGTACTTC.

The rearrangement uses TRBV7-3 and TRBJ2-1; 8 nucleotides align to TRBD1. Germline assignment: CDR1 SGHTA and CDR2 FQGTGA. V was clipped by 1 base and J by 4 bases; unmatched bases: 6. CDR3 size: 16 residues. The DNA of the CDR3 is TGTGCCAGCAGCTTAAATGCAGGGGGCGGTTACAATGAGCAGTTCTTC. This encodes CASSLNAGGGYNEQFF.

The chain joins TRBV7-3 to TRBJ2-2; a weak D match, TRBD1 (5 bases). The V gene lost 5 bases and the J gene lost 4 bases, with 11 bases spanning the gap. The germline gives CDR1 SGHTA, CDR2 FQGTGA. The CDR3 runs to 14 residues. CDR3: CASSAQGVTGELFF. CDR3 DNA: TGTGCCAGCAGCGCGCAAGGGGTCACCGGGGAGCTGTTTTTT.

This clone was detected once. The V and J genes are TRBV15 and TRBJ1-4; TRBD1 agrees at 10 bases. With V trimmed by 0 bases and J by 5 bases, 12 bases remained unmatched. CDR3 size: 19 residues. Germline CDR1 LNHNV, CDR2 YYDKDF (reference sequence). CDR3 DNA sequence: TGTGCCACCAGCAGAGATTCTATGGGACAGGGGAAGGTAAATGAAAAACTGTTTTTT. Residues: CATSRDSMGQGKVNEKLFF.

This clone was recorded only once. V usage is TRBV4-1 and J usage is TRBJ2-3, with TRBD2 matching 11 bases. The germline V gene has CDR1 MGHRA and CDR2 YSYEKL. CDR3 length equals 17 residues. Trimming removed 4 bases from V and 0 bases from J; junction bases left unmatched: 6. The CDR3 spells CASSPETSGTSTDTQYF. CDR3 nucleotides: TGCGCCAGCAGCCCGGAGACTAGCGGGACTAGCACAGATACGCAGTATTTT.

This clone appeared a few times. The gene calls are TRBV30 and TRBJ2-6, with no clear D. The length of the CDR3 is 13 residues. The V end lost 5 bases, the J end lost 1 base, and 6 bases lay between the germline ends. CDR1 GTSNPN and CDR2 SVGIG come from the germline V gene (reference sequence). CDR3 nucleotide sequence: TGTGCCTGGGTTATATCTGGGGCCAACGTCCTGACTTTC. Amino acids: CAWVISGANVLTF.

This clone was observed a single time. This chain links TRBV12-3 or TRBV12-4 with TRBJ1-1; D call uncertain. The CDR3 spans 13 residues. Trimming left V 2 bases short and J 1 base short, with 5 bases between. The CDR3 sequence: CASSLRSNTEAFF. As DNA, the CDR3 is TGTGCCAGCAGTTTACGGTCGAACACTGAAGCTTTCTTT.

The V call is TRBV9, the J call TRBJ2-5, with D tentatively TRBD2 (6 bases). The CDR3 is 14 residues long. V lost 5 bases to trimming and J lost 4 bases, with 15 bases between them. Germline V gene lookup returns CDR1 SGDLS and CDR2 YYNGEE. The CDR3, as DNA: TGTGCCAGCAGTGGGACGGACGGGGGAGAGACCCAGTACTTC. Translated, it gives CASSGTDGGETQYF.

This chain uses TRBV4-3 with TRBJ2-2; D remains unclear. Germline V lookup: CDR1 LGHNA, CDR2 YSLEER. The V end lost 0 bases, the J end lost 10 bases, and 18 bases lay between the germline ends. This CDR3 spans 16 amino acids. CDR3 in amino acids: CASSQELETSRVELFF. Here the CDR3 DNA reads TGCGCCAGCAGCCAAGAGCTGGAGACTTCGCGAGTGGAGCTGTTTTTT.

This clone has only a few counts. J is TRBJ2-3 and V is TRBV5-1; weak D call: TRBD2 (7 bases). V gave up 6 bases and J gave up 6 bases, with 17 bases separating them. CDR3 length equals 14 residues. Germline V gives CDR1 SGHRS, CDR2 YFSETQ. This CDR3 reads CASTFGGPDDTQYF. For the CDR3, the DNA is TGCGCCAGCACCTTCGGGGGGCCGGACGATACGCAGTATTTT.

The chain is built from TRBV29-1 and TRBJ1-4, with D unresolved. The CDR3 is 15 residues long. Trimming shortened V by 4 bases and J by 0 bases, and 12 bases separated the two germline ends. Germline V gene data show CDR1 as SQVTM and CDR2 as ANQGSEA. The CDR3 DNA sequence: TGCAGCGTTGTGGAGGGTTCGGCAACTAATGAAAAACTGTTTTTT. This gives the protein CSVVEGSATNEKLFF. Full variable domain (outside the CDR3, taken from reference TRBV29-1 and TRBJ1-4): SAVISQKPSRDICQRGTSLTIQCQVDSQVTMMFWYRQQPGQSLTLIATANQGSEATYESGFVIDKFPISRPNLTFSTLTVSNMSPEDSSIYLCSVVEGSATNEKLFFGSGTQLSVL.

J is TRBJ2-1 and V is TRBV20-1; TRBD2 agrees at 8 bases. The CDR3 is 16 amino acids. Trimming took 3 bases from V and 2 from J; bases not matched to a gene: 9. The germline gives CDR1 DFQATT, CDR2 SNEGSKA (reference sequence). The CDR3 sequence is CSASGAGGHTYNEQFF. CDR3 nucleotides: TGCAGTGCTAGTGGGGCGGGAGGCCACACCTACAATGAGCAGTTCTTC.

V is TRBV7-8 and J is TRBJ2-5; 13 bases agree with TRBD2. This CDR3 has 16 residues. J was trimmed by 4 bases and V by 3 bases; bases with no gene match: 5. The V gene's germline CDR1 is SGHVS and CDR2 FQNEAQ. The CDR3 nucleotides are TGTGCCAGCAGCTTCACTAGCGGGAGGGCCGGAGAGACCCAGTACTTC. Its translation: CASSFTSGRAGETQYF.

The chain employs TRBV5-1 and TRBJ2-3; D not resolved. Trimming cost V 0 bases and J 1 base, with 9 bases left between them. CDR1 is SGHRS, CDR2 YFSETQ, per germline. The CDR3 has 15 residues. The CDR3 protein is CASSLVLGGTDTQYF. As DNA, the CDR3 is TGCGCCAGCAGCTTGGTCTTAGGAGGCACAGATACGCAGTATTTT.

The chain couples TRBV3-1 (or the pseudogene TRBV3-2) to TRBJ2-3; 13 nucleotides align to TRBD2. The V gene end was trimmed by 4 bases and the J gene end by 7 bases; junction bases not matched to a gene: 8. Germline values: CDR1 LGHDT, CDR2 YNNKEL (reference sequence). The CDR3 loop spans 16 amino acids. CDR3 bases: TGTGCCAGCAGCCCTGTTAGGGGACTAGCGGGACATACGCAGTATTTT. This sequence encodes CASSPVRGLAGHTQYF.

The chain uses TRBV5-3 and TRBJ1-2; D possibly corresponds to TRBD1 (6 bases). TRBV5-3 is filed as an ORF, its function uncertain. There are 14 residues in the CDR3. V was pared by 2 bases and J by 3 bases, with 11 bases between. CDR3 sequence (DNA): TGTGCCAGAAGCTTACGACAGGTATACTATGGCTACACCTTC. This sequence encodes CARSLRQVYYGYTF.

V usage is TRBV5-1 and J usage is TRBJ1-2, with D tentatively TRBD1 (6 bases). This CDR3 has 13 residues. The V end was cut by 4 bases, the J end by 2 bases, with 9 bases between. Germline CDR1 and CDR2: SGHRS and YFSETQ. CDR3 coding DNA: TGCGCCAGCAGCGAACAGGGAAACTATGGCTACACCTTC. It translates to CASSEQGNYGYTF. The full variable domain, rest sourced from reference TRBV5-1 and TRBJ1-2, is KAGVTQTPRYLIKTRGQQVTLSCSPISGHRSVSWYQQTPGQGLQFLFEYFSETQRNKGNFPGRFSGRQFSNSRSEMNVSTLELGDSALYLCASSEQGNYGYTFGSGTRLTVV.

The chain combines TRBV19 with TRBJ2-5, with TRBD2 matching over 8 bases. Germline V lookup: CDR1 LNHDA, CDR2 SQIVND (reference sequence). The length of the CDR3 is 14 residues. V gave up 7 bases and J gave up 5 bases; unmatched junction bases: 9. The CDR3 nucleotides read TGTGCCAGTAACGCGGGGCCTAGCGGGGAGACCCAGTACTTC. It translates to CASNAGPSGETQYF.

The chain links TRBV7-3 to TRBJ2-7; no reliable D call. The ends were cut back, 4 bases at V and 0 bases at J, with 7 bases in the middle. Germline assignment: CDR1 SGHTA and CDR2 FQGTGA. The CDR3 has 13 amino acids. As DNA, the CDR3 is TGTGCCAGCAGCTCGCCTAACTCCTACGAGCAGTACTTC. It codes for CASSSPNSYEQYF.

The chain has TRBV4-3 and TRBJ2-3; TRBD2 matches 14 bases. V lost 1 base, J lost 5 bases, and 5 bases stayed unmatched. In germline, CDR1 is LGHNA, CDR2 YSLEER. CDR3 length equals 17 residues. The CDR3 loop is CASSQGYGLAGGDTQYF. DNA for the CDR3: TGCGCCAGCAGCCAAGGTTATGGACTAGCGGGAGGAGATACGCAGTATTTT.

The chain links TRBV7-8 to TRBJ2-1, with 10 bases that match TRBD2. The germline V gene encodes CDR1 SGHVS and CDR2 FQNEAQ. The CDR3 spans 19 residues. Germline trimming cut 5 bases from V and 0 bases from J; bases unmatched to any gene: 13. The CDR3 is CASSPGIAGGTPSYNEQFF. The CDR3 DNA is TGTGCCAGCAGCCCCGGGATAGCGGGAGGCACCCCCTCCTACAATGAGCAGTTCTTC.

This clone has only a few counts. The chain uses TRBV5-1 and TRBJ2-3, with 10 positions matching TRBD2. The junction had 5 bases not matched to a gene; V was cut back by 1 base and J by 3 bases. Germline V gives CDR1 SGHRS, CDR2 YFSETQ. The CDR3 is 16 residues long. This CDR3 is CASSLRAGGPTDTQYF. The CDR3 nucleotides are TGCGCCAGCAGCTTGAGAGCGGGAGGGCCTACAGATACGCAGTATTTT.